A selection of T cell receptor beta chains follows, all from one sample in a study of cytomegalovirus exposure and HLA in healthy donors. Generated by immunoSEQ multiplex PCR, the TCRdb table keeps only in-frame clones and is missing some. Of 200,000 or so clones in the sample, over 65% were seen once. The sample was PBMCs. The origin of the receptors is a human donor in good health. The CDR3 runs from the conserved cysteine through the conserved F or W. A D gene is named only where the DNA matches it firmly. Clone size is not always given. Where it is, it says once, few, many or a class for expanded clones.

size	V	J	D	DNA	CDR3
-	TRBV15	TRBJ1-6	-	TGTGCCACCAGCAGAGTAGGGAGTTCACCCCTCCACTTT	CATSRVGSSPLHF
-	TRBV9	TRBJ1-5	-	TGTGCCAGCAGCGCAGGAGGTCAGCCCCAGCATTTT	CASSAGGQPQHF
-	TRBV15	TRBJ2-1	-	TGTGCCACCAGCAGTCAGGGCTCACCCTACAATGAGCAGTTCTTC	CATSSQGSPYNEQFF
-	TRBV6-5	TRBJ2-5	TRBD2	TGTGCCAGCAGTTACTCGATCAGCGGGAGGGGGGAGACCCAGTACTTC	CASSYSISGRGETQYF
-	TRBV23-1	TRBJ1-1	TRBD1	TGCGCCAGCAGTCAGTACAGGGGACCCTGGGGCACTGAAGCTTTCTTT	CASSQYRGPWGTEAFF
-	TRBV6-1	TRBJ2-1	-	TGTGCCAGCACCAGCGGAGCCCCCAACAATGAGCAGTTCTTC	CASTSGAPNNEQFF
-	TRBV18	TRBJ1-2	-	TGTGCCAGCTCATCGGGGGGTGCTGGCGGGCATGGCTACACCTTC	CASSSGGAGGHGYTF
-	TRBV18	TRBJ2-7	TRBD1	TGTGCCAGCTCACCAGAGGCAGGGGGTACCCTCTCCTACGAGCAGTACTTC	CASSPEAGGTLSYEQYF
-	TRBV7-2	TRBJ1-6	-	TGTGCCAGCAGCTTAGTTGCGACAGGCGGGTCACCCCTCCACTTT	CASSLVATGGSPLHF
once	TRBV13	TRBJ2-1	TRBD2	TGTGCCAGCAGCCCTCGGACTAGCGGGAGAATCGGCCAGTTCTTC	CASSPRTSGRIGQFF
-	TRBV6-5	TRBJ2-2	TRBD1	TGTGCCAGCAGCCCGAGGGGGCCGGACACCGGGGAGCTGTTTTTT	CASSPRGPDTGELFF
-	TRBV4-1	TRBJ2-2	TRBD1	TGCGCCAGCAGCCAAATGGCCAGGGGACAGGGAGGTTTTACCGGGGAGCTGTTTTTT	CASSQMARGQGGFTGELFF
-	TRBV10-3	TRBJ2-1	TRBD2	TGTGCCACACTAGCGGGATCTGACAATGAACAGTTCTTC	CATLAGSDNEQFF
-	TRBV7-3	TRBJ2-1	TRBD1	TGTGCCAGCAGTTCGGACAGGGGAATGTATTATGAGCAGTTCTTC	CASSSDRGMYYEQFF
-	TRBV30	TRBJ2-7	-	TGTGCCTGGAGTAGACCTGGAGGGAGATACGAGCAGTACTTC	CAWSRPGGRYEQYF
few	TRBV15	TRBJ2-1	TRBD2	TGTGCCACCAGCAGAGACGGGACTAGCGGATACAATGAGCAGTTCTTC	CATSRDGTSGYNEQFF
-	TRBV7-8	TRBJ1-2	-	TGTGCCAGCAGGCCCCTCCAGGGCCCCGCTAACTATGGCTACACCTTC	CASRPLQGPANYGYTF
-	TRBV18	TRBJ1-5	-	TGTGCCAGCTCACCCGATAATGAGCAGCCCCAGCATTTT	CASSPDNEQPQHF
-	TRBV9	TRBJ1-1	TRBD1	TGTGCCAGCAGCTCGGGACAGGTTGGGGTCAACACTGAAGCTTTCTTT	CASSSGQVGVNTEAFF
-	TRBV7-7	TRBJ2-2	TRBD2	TGTGCTAGCAGCTTAAGCGGGGTATACACCGGGGAGCTGTTTTTT	CASSLSGVYTGELFF
few	TRBV6-1	TRBJ2-7	TRBD2	TGTGCCAGCAGTGGATTAGCGGGGCCCTACGAGCAGTACTTC	CASSGLAGPYEQYF
-	TRBV2	TRBJ2-2	-	TGTGCCAGCAGTGAACAGGGGTCGGTGACCGGGGAGCTGTTTTTT	CASSEQGSVTGELFF
-	TRBV7-9	TRBJ1-1	-	TGTTCCAGCAGCTTAGTCATAGGAAACCGGGACACTGAAGCTTTCTTT	CSSSLVIGNRDTEAFF
-	TRBV19	TRBJ1-5	TRBD1	TGTGCCAGTAGTATAGAGGCCAGGGGGTATCAGCCCCAGCATTTT	CASSIEARGYQPQHF
-	TRBV7-9	TRBJ2-7	-	TGTGCCAGCAGCTTAGGTGACACCGGGACCTACGAGCAGTACTTC	CASSLGDTGTYEQYF
-	TRBV29-1	TRBJ2-7	-	TGCAGCGTTGGTAGACAATTCGCGAACGAGCAGTACTTC	CSVGRQFANEQYF
-	TRBV6-5	TRBJ2-7	-	TGTGCCAGCAGTTACCGGGGGACTCCTTACGAGCAGTACTTC	CASSYRGTPYEQYF
-	TRBV23-1	TRBJ2-1	-	TGCGCCAGCAGTCAATCCTCCCAGGTCTCCTACAATGAGCAGTTCTTC	CASSQSSQVSYNEQFF
-	TRBV7-9	TRBJ1-2	TRBD1	TGTGCCAGCAGCTTAGCCCTTGGGGACAGGGGAAACTATGGCTACACCTTC	CASSLALGDRGNYGYTF
-	TRBV6-6	TRBJ2-7	-	TGTGCCAGCAGGGAGACCGGGAGTTCTTACGAGCAGTACTTC	CASRETGSSYEQYF
-	TRBV4-3	TRBJ2-7	-	TGCGCCAGCAGCCAAGGGGGGGTAAACTCCTACGAGCAGTACTTC	CASSQGGVNSYEQYF
-	TRBV4-2	TRBJ1-3	-	TGTGCCAGCGACAGTGACTCTGGAAACACCATATATTTT	CASDSDSGNTIYF
once	TRBV7-9	TRBJ2-1	-	TGTGCCAGCAGCCTCAGAATCTTTAGCGGGTCAGGGGATGAGCAGTTCTTC	CASSLRIFSGSGDEQFF
-	TRBV5-1	TRBJ2-7	-	TGCGCCAGCAGCTTGGTGCTAGACGGCGAGCAGTACTTC	CASSLVLDGEQYF
-	TRBV4-2	TRBJ2-7	-	TGTGCCAGCAGCCAAGACCAGGCGGGCGGGTACGAGCAGTACTTC	CASSQDQAGGYEQYF
-	TRBV7-8	TRBJ2-2	TRBD1	TGTGCCAGCAGTCTACCCAGACAGGGAGTGAACACCGGGGAGCTGTTTTTT	CASSLPRQGVNTGELFF
-	TRBV5-1	TRBJ2-3	TRBD1	TGCGCCAGCAGCTTGAACAGTAGGCCAGGGGGCAGAGATACGCAGTATTTT	CASSLNSRPGGRDTQYF
-	TRBV11-2	TRBJ2-7	-	TGTGCCAGCAGCTTAGCCAGGCGATCCTACGAGCAGTACTTC	CASSLARRSYEQYF
once	TRBV5-7	TRBJ2-3	-	TGTGCCAGCAGCTTGTCCCGCGGCACAGATACGCAGTATTTT	CASSLSRGTDTQYF
-	TRBV18	TRBJ2-5	TRBD2	TGTGCCAGCTCACCACTAGCGGGGAACCAAGAGACCCAGTACTTC	CASSPLAGNQETQYF
once	TRBV9	TRBJ1-4	-	TGTGCCAGCAGTGATCGGGGGAATTCCGAAAAACTGTTTTTT	CASSDRGNSEKLFF
-	TRBV6-6	TRBJ2-7	TRBD2	TGTGCCAGCAGCCAGGCGGGCGGGAGCTACGAGCAGTACTTC	CASSQAGGSYEQYF
-	TRBV2	TRBJ2-1	-	TGTGCCAGCAGTCAAATGGCTTTCCGGGGGAATGAGCAGTTCTTC	CASSQMAFRGNEQFF
-	TRBV19	TRBJ1-2	-	TGTGCCAGCGCTAAAGGGGTGTTAGACGGCTACACCTTC	CASAKGVLDGYTF
-	TRBV11-3	TRBJ2-3	TRBD2	TGTGCCAGCAGCCCCCGGACTAGCGGGAGCACAGATACGCAGTATTTT	CASSPRTSGSTDTQYF
-	TRBV19	TRBJ2-2	-	TGTGCCAGTAGTCCACGGGACTTATTGGCCGGGGAGCTGTTTTTT	CASSPRDLLAGELFF
-	TRBV5-1	TRBJ2-7	-	TGCGCCAGCAGCTTATTTATATCGGGCGCAGGGTACGAGCAGTACTTC	CASSLFISGAGYEQYF
-	TRBV6-5	TRBJ2-7	TRBD1	TGTGCCAGCAGTTACAAGGGACAGGGTGGTTCCGAGCAGTACTTC	CASSYKGQGGSEQYF
once	TRBV30	TRBJ1-1	-	TGTGCCTGGAGTCGGGACTGGAACACTGAAGCTTTCTTT	CAWSRDWNTEAFF
-	TRBV19	TRBJ2-7	TRBD1	TGTGCCAGTAGTAGGACAGGGGGTTCCCTCACCTACGAGCAGTACTTC	CASSRTGGSLTYEQYF
once	TRBV5-1	TRBJ2-7	-	TGCGCCAGCAGCCCGGAGGGGGCCTACAGGGCAAACTACGAGCAGTACTTC	CASSPEGAYRANYEQYF
-	TRBV6-6	TRBJ1-2	-	TGTGCCAGCAATACCAGGGGCTATGGCTACACCTTC	CASNTRGYGYTF
-	TRBV7-8	TRBJ2-7	TRBD2	TGTGCCAGCAGCATAACCGGACTAGCGGGAGCCAGCGAGCAGTACTTC	CASSITGLAGASEQYF
-	TRBV5-1	TRBJ1-2	TRBD1	TGCGCCAGCAGCTTGGATCAGGGGGTCGGCTACACCTTC	CASSLDQGVGYTF
-	TRBV7-9	TRBJ1-4	-	TGTGCCAGCAGCTCGATAGCAACTAATGAAAAACTGTTTTTT	CASSSIATNEKLFF
-	TRBV5-5	TRBJ2-2	-	TGTGCCAGCAGCTTGGGCGACACCGGGGAGCTGTTTTTT	CASSLGDTGELFF
-	TRBV9	TRBJ2-3	-	TGTGCCAGCAGCGTAGTACAGGAGTTAGATACGCAGTATTTT	CASSVVQELDTQYF
-	TRBV7-9	TRBJ2-5	TRBD2	TGTGCCAGCAGCCCTGGGGGTAGCGGGAGACGGGAGACCCAGTACTTC	CASSPGGSGRRETQYF
-	TRBV7-3	TRBJ1-5	-	TGTGCCAGCAGCTTAACACACAATCAGCCCCAGCATTTT	CASSLTHNQPQHF